The 16 T cell receptor beta chains below come from one sample, sequenced in a study of blood T cells in healthy people across ages (dated by TCRdb to 2013 to 2016). The library was made by 5' RACE. TCRdb records Illumina HiSeq 2500 as the sequencer. The second PCR ran for about 6 to 12 cycles and used a J-beta primer mix along with a sample-barcoded 5' primer. TCRdb itself trimmed the public reads at Q25 with fastp, ran MiXCR and retained productive beta chains. Merged by CDR3 protein, the rows form single entries marked with the most common genes and DNA. The sample table lists 1.5 million to 2 million distinct CDR3 sequences, roughly 50% of them with a count of one. Around 2.1% of the sample rests with the top ten. Input material: blood. The receptors here all came from a woman between 40 and 55 years old in good health.

CDR3 region: CASSPLSDSNNEQFF. The CDR3 nucleotides are TGTGCCAGCAGCCCACTATCGGACAGCAACAATGAGCAGTTCTTC. The rearrangement links TRBV28 to TRBJ2-1; a possible D gene is TRBD1 (6 bases). The CDR3 extends over 15 amino acids. Germline-derived CDR1 and CDR2 are MDHEN and SYDVKM. V was cut by 6 bases and J by 5 bases, with 17 bases left in between.

This clonotype was observed a handful of times. The chain joins TRBV29-1 to TRBJ1-2; D gene ambiguous. The germline V and J ends were trimmed by 3 bases and 0 bases, with 11 bases remaining between them. The CDR3 length is 14 residues. Germline values: CDR1 SQVTM, CDR2 ANQGSEA. CDR3 bases: TGCAGCGTTGATCAACAGCTAACTAACTATGGCTACACCTTC. Translating gives CSVDQQLTNYGYTF. The variable domain in full, completed from reference TRBV29-1 and TRBJ1-2, reads SAVISQKPSRDICQRGTSLTIQCQVDSQVTMMFWYRQQPGQSLTLIATANQGSEATYESGFVIDKFPISRPNLTFSTLTVSNMSPEDSSIYLCSVDQQLTNYGYTFGSGTRLTVV.

This chain uses TRBV20-1 with TRBJ2-7, with 8 bases aligning to TRBD2. CDR1 DFQATT and CDR2 SNEGSKA come from the germline V gene (reference sequence). CDR3 size: 16 residues. V shed 0 bases and J 3 bases; nucleotides not matched to a gene: 10. The CDR3 nucleotides are TGCAGTGCTAGAGATCGGGGGAGCGGGAGTATCTACGAGCAGTACTTC. Amino acids: CSARDRGSGSIYEQYF.

For this clonotype: The junction differs from germline at one of its ends, possibly a read error. The rearrangement uses TRBV6-5 and TRBJ2-5; 7 bases map to TRBD2. This CDR3 is built from 17 residues. Germline CDR1 and CDR2: MNHEY and SVGAGI. This chain's CDR3 is CVSSYSIPSGDKETQYF. In DNA form, the CDR3 reads TGTGTCAGCAGTTACTCGATCCCTAGCGGAGATAAAGAGACCCAGTACTTC.

The chain links TRBV7-8 to TRBJ1-4, with D possibly being TRBD1 (6 bases). Trimming pared 7 bases from V and 4 bases from J, leaving 13 bases between. This CDR3 region has 14 residues. CDR1 SGHVS and CDR2 FQNEAQ come from the germline V gene. The CDR3 bases are TGTGCCAGCACCTCAGGGGACGGTAATGAAAAACTGTTTTTT. Its protein product is CASTSGDGNEKLFF.

This chain links TRBV28 with TRBJ2-5, with no clear D. The length of the CDR3 is 15 residues. Trimming removed 3 bases from V and 3 bases from J, with 14 bases in between. CDR1 is MDHEN, CDR2 SYDVKM, per germline. The CDR3 region is CASSFGPGGEETQYF. The CDR3 DNA is TGTGCCAGCAGTTTTGGTCCTGGCGGTGAAGAGACCCAGTACTTC.

This clonotype was found a few times. As DNA, the CDR3 is TGTGCCAGCAGCGCCCACGGAGGGAGCTCCTACAATGAGCAGTTCTTC. Amino acid sequence: CASSAHGGSSYNEQFF. V gene TRBV9 combines with J gene TRBJ2-1; tentative D call: TRBD2 (6 bases). The CDR3 is made up of 16 amino acids. Trimming took 3 bases from V and 0 from J, leaving 13 bases between them. Per the germline V gene, CDR1 is SGDLS and CDR2 is YYNGEE. Variable domain in full (rest from reference TRBV9 and TRBJ2-1): DSGVTQTPKHLITATGQRVTLRCSPRSGDLSVYWYQQSLDQGLQFLIQYYNGEERAKGNILERFSAQQFPDLHSELNLSSLELGDSALYFCASSAHGGSSYNEQFFGPGTRLTVL.

This clonotype was seen only once. The genes are TRBV9 and TRBJ2-3, with a weak D call TRBD2 (6 bases). Germline lookup yields CDR1 SGDLS and CDR2 YYNGEE. The CDR3 totals 15 residues. Between the trimmed V and J ends, which lost 0 bases and 4 bases, there was a span of 12 bases. The CDR3 reads CASSVVGGRSDTQYF. CDR3 sequence (DNA): TGTGCCAGCAGCGTAGTGGGAGGACGGTCAGATACGCAGTATTTT.

This chain connects TRBV20-1 to TRBJ1-2; tentatively, D is TRBD1 (6 bases). Per the germline V gene, CDR1 is DFQATT and CDR2 is SNEGSKA (reference sequence). V lost 3 bases to trimming and J lost 4 bases, with 12 bases between them. This CDR3 spans 13 amino acids. CDR3 bases: TGCAGTGCTAGTTGGGGGCTCCCCTATGGCTACACCTTC. It specifies CSASWGLPYGYTF.

The chain uses TRBV11-2 and TRBJ2-4; the match to TRBD1 covers 8 bases. CDR1 and CDR2 (germline): SGHAT, FQNNGV. The junction had 7 bases not matched to a gene; V was cut back by 3 bases and J by 0 bases. This CDR3 has 17 residues. This CDR3 is CASSFGQGDLAKNIQYF. For the CDR3, the DNA is TGTGCCAGCAGCTTCGGACAGGGCGACCTAGCCAAAAACATTCAGTACTTC.

This clonotype was picked up a small number of times. This chain connects TRBV13 to TRBJ2-1; 7 nucleotides match TRBD2. This CDR3 comprises 17 residues. In germline, CDR1 is PRHDT, CDR2 FYEKMQ (reference sequence). After removal of 0 bases from V and 2 bases from J, the junction contained 7 bases not matched to a gene. CDR3 nucleotide sequence: TGTGCCAGCAGCTTAGGGGGGGGGGACCCCGCCTACAATGAGCAGTTCTTC. Translated: CASSLGGGDPAYNEQFF.

The V call is TRBV6-5, the J call TRBJ1-4, with TRBD1 as a possible D gene (6 bases). Germline V gives CDR1 MNHEY, CDR2 SVGAGI. The CDR3 is 14 residues long. Deletions cut 2 bases from V and 8 bases from J, with 12 bases between. In nucleotides, the CDR3 is TGTGCCAGCAGTTACGACAGGTTTCGGGAAAAACTGTTTTTT. Its protein product is CASSYDRFREKLFF.

The chain employs TRBV15 and TRBJ1-5, with D uncertain. Looked up from germline, CDR1 is LNHNV and CDR2 is YYDKDF (reference sequence). The V end was cut by 0 bases, the J end by 9 bases, with 15 bases between. The CDR3 is 15 amino acids. The CDR3 nucleotides are TGTGCCACCAGCAGAGATTTTCGGGCCGGCGCGCCCCAGCATTTT. This codes for CATSRDFRAGAPQHF.

For the CDR3, the DNA is TGTGCCAGCAGTCACCAACAGGGGGCAAAGACCCAGTACTTC. Protein sequence: CASSHQQGAKTQYF. The chain employs TRBV27 and TRBJ2-5; TRBD1 matches 9 bases. The CDR3 loop spans 14 amino acids. Germline CDR1 reads MNHEY; CDR2 reads SMNVEV (reference sequence). V gave up 5 bases and J gave up 6 bases; unmatched junction bases: 7.

This clonotype was counted a few times. The rearrangement uses TRBV11-2 and TRBJ2-1; 11 positions agree with TRBD2. CDR3 length: 20 amino acids. The germline V gene has CDR1 SGHAT and CDR2 FQNNGV. J lost 1 base, V lost 7 bases, and 18 bases had no gene match. The CDR3 sequence: CASTIPPISSGGPSYNEQFF. The CDR3, as DNA: TGTGCCAGCACCATCCCGCCCATTTCTAGCGGGGGGCCGTCCTACAATGAGCAGTTCTTC.

The CDR3 sequence is CASSKTGKETQYF. CDR3 nucleotide sequence: TGCGCCAGCAGCAAGACAGGGAAAGAGACCCAGTACTTC. This chain uses TRBV5-1 with TRBJ2-5, with 7 bases fitting TRBD1. V lost 4 bases, J lost 3 bases, and 3 bases stayed unmatched. The CDR3 contains 13 residues. Germline V gene lookup returns CDR1 SGHRS and CDR2 YFSETQ.